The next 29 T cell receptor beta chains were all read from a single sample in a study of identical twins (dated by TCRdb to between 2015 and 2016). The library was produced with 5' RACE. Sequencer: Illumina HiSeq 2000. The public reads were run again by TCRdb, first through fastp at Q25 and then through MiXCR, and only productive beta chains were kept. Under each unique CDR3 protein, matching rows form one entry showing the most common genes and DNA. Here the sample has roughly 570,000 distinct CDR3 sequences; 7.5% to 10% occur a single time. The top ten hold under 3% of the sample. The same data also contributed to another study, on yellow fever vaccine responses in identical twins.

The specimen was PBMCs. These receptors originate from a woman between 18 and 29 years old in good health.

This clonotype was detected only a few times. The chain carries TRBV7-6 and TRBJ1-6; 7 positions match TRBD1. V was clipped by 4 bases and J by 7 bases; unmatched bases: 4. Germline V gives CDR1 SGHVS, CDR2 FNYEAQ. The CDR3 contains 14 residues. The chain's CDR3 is CASSSRDSNSPLHF. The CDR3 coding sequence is TGTGCCAGCAGCTCCCGGGACAGCAATTCACCCCTCCACTTT.

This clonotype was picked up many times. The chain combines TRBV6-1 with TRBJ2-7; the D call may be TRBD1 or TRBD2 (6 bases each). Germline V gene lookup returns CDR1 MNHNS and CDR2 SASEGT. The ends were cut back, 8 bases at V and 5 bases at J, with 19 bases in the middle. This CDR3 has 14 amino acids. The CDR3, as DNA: TGTGCCAGCGGCCGGGGGCTTTCAGGGGACGAGCAGTACTTC. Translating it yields CASGRGLSGDEQYF.

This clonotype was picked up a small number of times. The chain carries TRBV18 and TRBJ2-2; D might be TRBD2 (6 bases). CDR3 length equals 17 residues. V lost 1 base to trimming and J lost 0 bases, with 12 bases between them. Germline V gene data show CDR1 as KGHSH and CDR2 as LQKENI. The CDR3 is CASSPLGGPSNTGELFF. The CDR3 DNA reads TGTGCCAGCTCACCACTGGGAGGACCATCGAACACCGGGGAGCTGTTTTTT. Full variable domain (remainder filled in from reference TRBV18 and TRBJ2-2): NAGVMQNPRHLVRRRGQEARLRCSPMKGHSHVYWYRQLPEEGLKFMVYLQKENIIDESGMPKERFSAEFPKEGPSILRIQQVVRGDSAAYFCASSPLGGPSNTGELFFGEGSRLTVL.

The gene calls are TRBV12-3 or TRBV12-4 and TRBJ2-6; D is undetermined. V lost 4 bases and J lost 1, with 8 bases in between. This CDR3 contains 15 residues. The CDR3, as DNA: TGTGCCAGCAGTTCGTTCGCGTCTGGGGCCAACGTCCTGACTTTC. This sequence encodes CASSSFASGANVLTF.

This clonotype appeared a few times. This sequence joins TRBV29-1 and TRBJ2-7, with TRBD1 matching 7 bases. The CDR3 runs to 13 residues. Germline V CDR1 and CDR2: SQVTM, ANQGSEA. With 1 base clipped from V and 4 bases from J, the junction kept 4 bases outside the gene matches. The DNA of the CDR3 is TGCAGCGTTGAAGCGGGACAGCTATACGAGCAGTACTTC. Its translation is CSVEAGQLYEQYF.

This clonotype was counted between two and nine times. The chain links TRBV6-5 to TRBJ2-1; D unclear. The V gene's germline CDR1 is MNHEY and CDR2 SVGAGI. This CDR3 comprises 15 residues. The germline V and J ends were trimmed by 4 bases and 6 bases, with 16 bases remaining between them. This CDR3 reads CASSSAGRSLNEQFF. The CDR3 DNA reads TGTGCCAGCAGTTCCGCCGGACGGAGCCTCAATGAGCAGTTCTTC.

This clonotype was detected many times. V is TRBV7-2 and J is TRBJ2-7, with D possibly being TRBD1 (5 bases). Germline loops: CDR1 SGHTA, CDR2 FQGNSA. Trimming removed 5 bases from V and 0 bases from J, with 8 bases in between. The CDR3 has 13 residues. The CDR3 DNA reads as TGTGCCAGCAGCCCGACAGCCTCCTACGAGCAGTACTTC. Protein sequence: CASSPTASYEQYF. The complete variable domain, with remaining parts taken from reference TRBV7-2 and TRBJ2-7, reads GAGVSQSPSNKVTEKGKDVELRCDPISGHTALYWYRQSLGQGLEFLIYFQGNSAPDKSGLPSDRFSAERTGGSVSTLTIQRTQQEDSAVYLCASSPTASYEQYFGPGTRLTVT.

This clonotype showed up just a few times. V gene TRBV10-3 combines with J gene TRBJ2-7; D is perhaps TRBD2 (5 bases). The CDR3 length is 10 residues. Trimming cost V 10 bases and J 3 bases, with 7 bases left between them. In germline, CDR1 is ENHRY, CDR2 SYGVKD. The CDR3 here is CATGSYEQYF. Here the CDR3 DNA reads TGTGCCACTGGGAGCTACGAGCAGTACTTC.

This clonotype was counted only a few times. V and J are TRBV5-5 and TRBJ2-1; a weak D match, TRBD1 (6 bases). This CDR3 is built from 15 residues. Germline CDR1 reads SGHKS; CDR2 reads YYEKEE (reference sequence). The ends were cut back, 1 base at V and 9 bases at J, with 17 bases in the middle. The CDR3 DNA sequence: TGTGCCAGCAGCTTGTTCCTGGGGGCGCGAGCTGAGCAGTTCTTC. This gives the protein CASSLFLGARAEQFF.

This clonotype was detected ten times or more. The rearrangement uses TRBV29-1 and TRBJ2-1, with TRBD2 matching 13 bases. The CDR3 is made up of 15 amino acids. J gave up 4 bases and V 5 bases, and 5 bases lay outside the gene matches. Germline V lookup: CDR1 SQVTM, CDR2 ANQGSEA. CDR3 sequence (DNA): TGCAGCGTTTTACCGGGACTAGCGGGGTACAATGAGCAGTTCTTC. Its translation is CSVLPGLAGYNEQFF.

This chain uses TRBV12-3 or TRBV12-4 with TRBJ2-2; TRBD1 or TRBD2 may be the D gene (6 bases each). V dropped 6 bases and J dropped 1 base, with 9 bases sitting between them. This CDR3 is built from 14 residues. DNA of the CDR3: TGTGCCAGCAGAGGAGGGGGGAACACCGGGGAGCTGTTTTTT. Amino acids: CASRGGGNTGELFF.

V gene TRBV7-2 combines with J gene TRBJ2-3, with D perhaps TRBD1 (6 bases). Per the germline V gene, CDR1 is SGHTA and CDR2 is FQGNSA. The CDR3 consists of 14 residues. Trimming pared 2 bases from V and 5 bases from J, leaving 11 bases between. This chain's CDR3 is CASSLYRVKDTQYF. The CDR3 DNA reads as TGTGCCAGCAGCTTATACAGGGTAAAAGATACGCAGTATTTT.

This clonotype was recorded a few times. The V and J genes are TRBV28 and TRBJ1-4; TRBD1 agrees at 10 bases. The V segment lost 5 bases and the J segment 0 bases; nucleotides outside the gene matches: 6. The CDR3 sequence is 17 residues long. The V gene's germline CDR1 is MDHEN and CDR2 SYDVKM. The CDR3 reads CASSPDRGLATNEKLFF. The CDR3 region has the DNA TGTGCCAGCAGTCCAGACAGGGGGCTCGCAACTAATGAAAAACTGTTTTTT.

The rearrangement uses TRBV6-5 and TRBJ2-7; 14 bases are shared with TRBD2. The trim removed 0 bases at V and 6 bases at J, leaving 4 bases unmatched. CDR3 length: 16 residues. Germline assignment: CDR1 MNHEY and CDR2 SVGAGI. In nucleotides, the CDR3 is TGTGCCAGCAGTTACTCGGGACTAGCGGGGGAGAGCGAGCAGTACTTC. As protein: CASSYSGLAGESEQYF.

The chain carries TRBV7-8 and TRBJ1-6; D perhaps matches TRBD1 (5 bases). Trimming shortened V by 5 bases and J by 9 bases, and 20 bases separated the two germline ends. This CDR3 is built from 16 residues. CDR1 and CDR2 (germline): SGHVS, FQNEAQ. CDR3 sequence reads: CASSPRGAGGGSPLHF. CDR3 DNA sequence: TGTGCCAGCAGCCCCCGAGGGGCAGGTGGAGGTTCACCCCTCCACTTT.

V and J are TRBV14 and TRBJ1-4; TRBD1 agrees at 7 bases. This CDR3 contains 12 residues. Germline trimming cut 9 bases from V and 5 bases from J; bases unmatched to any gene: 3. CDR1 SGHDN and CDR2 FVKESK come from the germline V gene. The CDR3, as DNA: TGTGCCAGAGGACAGGCGAATGAAAAACTGTTTTTT. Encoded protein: CARGQANEKLFF.

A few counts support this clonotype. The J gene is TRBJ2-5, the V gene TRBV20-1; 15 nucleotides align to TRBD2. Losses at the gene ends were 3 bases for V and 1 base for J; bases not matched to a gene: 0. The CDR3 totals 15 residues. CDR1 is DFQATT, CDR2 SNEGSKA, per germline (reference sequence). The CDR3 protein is CSARGLAGGQETQYF. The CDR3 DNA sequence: TGCAGTGCTAGGGGACTAGCGGGAGGCCAAGAGACCCAGTACTTC.

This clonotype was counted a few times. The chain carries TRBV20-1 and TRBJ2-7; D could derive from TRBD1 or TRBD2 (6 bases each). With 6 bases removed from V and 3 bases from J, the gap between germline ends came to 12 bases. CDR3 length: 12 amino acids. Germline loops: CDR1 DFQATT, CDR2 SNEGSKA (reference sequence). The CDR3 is CSAEKGGYEQYF. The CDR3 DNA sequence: TGCAGTGCAGAGAAGGGGGGCTACGAGCAGTACTTC.

CDR3 sequence reads: CASRHPGTGSFYEQYF. The CDR3 nucleotides read TGTGCCAGCAGGCACCCCGGGACAGGGAGCTTCTACGAGCAGTACTTC. The chain employs TRBV7-2 and TRBJ2-7; 9 bases agree with TRBD1. CDR3 size: 16 residues. Germline V gene lookup returns CDR1 SGHTA and CDR2 FQGNSA. V was clipped by 6 bases and J by 3 bases; unmatched bases: 12.

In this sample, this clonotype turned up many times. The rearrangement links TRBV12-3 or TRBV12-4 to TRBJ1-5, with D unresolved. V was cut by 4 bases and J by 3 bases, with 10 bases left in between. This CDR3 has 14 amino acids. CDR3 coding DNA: TGTGCCAGCAGTTCCCGCCAGGACAATCAGCCCCAGCATTTT. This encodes CASSSRQDNQPQHF.

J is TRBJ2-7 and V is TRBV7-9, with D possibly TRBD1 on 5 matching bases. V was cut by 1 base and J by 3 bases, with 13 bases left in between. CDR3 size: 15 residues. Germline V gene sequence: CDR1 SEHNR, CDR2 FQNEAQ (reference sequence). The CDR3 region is CASSLGGRANYEQYF. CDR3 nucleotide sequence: TGTGCCAGCAGCTTAGGTGGCAGGGCAAACTACGAGCAGTACTTC.

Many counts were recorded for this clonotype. In nucleotides, the CDR3 is TGTGCCTGGAGTTCCACATGGTTAGATACGCAGTATTTT. This sequence encodes CAWSSTWLDTQYF. The chain recombines TRBV30 with TRBJ2-3; D is unclear. The CDR3 length is 13 residues. V shed 2 bases and J shed 5 bases, with 11 bases lying between them. Germline V gene sequence: CDR1 GTSNPN, CDR2 SVGIG (reference sequence).

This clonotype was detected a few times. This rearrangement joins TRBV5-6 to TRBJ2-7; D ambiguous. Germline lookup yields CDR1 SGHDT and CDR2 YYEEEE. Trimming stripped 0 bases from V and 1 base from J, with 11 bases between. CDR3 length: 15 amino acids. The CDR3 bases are TGTGCCAGCAGCTTGGGGGCAGTGGGATCCTACGAGCAGTACTTC. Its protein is CASSLGAVGSYEQYF.

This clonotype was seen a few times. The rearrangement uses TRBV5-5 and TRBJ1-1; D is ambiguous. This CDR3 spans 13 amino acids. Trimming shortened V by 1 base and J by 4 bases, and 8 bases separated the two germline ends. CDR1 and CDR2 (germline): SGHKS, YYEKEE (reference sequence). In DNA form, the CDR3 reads TGTGCCAGCAGCTTGCAGGCAACCACTGAAGCTTTCTTT. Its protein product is CASSLQATTEAFF.

The CDR3 DNA reads as TGCGCCAGCAGCGAAGCAGGGCGTGGCACTGAAGCTTTCTTT. Its protein product is CASSEAGRGTEAFF. The chain uses TRBV4-3 and TRBJ1-1, with a possible D match to TRBD1 (5 bases). The CDR3 is 14 amino acids. Per germline, CDR1 LGHNA and CDR2 YSLEER. V was cut by 5 bases and J by 4 bases, with 14 bases left in between.

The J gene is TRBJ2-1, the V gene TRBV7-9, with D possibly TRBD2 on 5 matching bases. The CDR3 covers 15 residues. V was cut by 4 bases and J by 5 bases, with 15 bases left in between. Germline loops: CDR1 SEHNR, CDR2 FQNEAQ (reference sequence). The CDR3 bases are TGTGCCAGCAGCTCGGGGTCCCGATGGAACAATGAGCAGTTCTTC. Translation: CASSSGSRWNNEQFF.

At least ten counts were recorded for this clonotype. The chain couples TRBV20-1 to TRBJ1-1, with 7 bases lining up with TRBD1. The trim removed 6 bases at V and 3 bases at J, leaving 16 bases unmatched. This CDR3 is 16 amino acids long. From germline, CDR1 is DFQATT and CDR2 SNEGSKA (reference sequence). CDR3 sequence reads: CSARRPGGGTDTEAFF. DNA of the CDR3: TGCAGTGCACGGCGGCCAGGGGGAGGCACGGACACTGAAGCTTTCTTT.

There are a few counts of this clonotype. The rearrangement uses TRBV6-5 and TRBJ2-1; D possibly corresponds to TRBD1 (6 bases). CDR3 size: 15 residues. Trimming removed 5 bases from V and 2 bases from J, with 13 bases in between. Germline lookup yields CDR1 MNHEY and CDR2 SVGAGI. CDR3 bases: TGTGCCAGCAGTCTACAGGGTGGCCCCTACAATGAGCAGTTCTTC. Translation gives CASSLQGGPYNEQFF.

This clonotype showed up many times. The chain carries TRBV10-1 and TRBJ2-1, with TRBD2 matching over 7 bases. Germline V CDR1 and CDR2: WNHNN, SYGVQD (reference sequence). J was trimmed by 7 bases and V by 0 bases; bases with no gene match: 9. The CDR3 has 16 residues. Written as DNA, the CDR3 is TGCGCCAGCAGTGAGTCCGCGACGGGAGGAAGGAATGAGCAGTTCTTC. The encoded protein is CASSESATGGRNEQFF.